These 5 T cell receptor beta chains were sequenced from one sample in a study of regulatory T cells in long-lasting Graves disease. Libraries of TCR beta came from iRepertoire HTBI primers plus Arm-PCR of CDR3 regions. TCRdb reprocessed the multiplex PCR reads with MiXCR, giving one entry per CDR3 protein. The sample has hundreds of thousands of distinct CDR3 sequences, about 22% seen once. As for time point: persistent/refractory GD, antithyroid drugs over 5 years with positive TRAb. PBMC-extracted RNA yielded the TCR library. Sample: peripheral blood mononuclear cells (PBMCs), taken when the disease was refractory, from a patient treated with antithyroid drugs. These receptors all come from a female donor with Graves disease.

The V gene is TRBV30, the J gene TRBJ1-4, with D possibly being TRBD1 (6 bases). V lost 4 bases, J lost 5 bases, and 14 bases lay in between. Germline V gene sequence: CDR1 GTSNPN, CDR2 SVGIG (reference sequence). The CDR3 loop spans 14 amino acids. The CDR3: CAWNRMGTNEKLFF. CDR3 coding DNA: TGTGCCTGGAACCGCATGGGGACAAATGAAAAACTGTTTTTT.

V is TRBV6-8 and J is TRBJ2-7; a weak D match, TRBD1 (6 bases). Trimming pared 0 bases from V and 2 bases from J, leaving 11 bases between. This CDR3 spans 15 amino acids. The germline V gene has CDR1 MNHGY and CDR2 SAAAGT. The CDR3 here is CASSYSLTGPYEQYF. The DNA for the CDR3 is TGTGCCAGCAGTTACTCTTTGACAGGTCCCTACGAGCAGTACTTC.

The genes are TRBV5-4 and TRBJ1-1, with D unclear. V lost 4 bases and J 6 bases, leaving 22 bases between the germline ends. Germline-derived CDR1 and CDR2 are SGHNT and YYREEE (reference sequence). This CDR3 has 16 amino acids. CDR3 sequence: CASSPDRVVEHSEAFF. The CDR3 region has the DNA TGTGCCAGCAGCCCCGATCGAGTTGTAGAACACTCTGAAGCTTTCTTT.

A remark on this clonotype: Given a much more abundant clone one base away, this may be a read error. The chain is built from TRBV2 and TRBJ1-1; 9 bases agree with TRBD1. Germline CDR1 SNHLY, CDR2 FYNNEI. The CDR3 is 15 amino acids. The junction had 10 bases not matched to a gene; V was cut back by 7 bases and J by 4 bases. The chain's CDR3 is CASTIGGDRATEAFF. In DNA, the CDR3 is TGTGCCAGCACCATAGGGGGGGACAGGGCCACTGAAGCTTTCTTT.

This clonotype was seen a few times. V usage is TRBV12-3 or TRBV12-4 and J usage is TRBJ1-1; no clear D gene. This CDR3 region has 14 residues. V was clipped by 3 bases and J by 0 bases, with 8 bases between them. CDR3 sequence: CASSLNSVNTEAFF. As DNA, the CDR3 is TGTGCCAGCAGTTTGAACAGCGTGAACACTGAAGCTTTCTTT.